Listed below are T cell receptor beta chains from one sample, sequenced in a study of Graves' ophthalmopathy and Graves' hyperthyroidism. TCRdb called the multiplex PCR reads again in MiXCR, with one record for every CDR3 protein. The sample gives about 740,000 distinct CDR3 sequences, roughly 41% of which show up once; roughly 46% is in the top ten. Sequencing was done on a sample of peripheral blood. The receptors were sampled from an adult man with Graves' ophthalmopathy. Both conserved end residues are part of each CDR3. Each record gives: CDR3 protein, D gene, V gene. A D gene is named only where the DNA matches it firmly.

CASSLVGGALSYEQYF,.,TRBV7-9
CASIPQGVSIQPQHF,.,TRBV25-1
CASSKTDSYEQYF,.,TRBV19
CATAGLPIETQYF,.,TRBV10-3
CASLGLAGDEQYF,TRBD2,TRBV10-3
CASSLLPSSYEQYF,.,TRBV7-6
CATSRGTGVSEQYF,TRBD1,TRBV15
CASSPPGTGYGELFF,TRBD1,TRBV7-9
CASSPGERESETQYF,TRBD2,TRBV7-2
CASSLEVRYLVEAFF,.,TRBV7-2
CASSYYSNQPQHF,.,TRBV24-1
CASRTWTGGDEQYF,TRBD1,TRBV12-3/TRBV12-4
CASMGRGFTGANVLTF,.,TRBV7-8
CSVDDPGVAGEKLFF,.,TRBV29-1
CATSTAGQGYNSPLHF,TRBD1,TRBV15
CASSFYGRTVGYEQYF,.,TRBV7-2
CASSIQGSGYTF,.,TRBV19
CASSQVTGGGTQYF,TRBD1,TRBV4-1
CAIGGGDEQYF,.,TRBV10-3
CASSSGTSGTNTGELFF,TRBD2,TRBV7-6
CASSFRGLPYEQYF,.,TRBV5-1
CASSHYRVDSTEAFF,.,TRBV4-1
CASGTQRNTEAFF,.,TRBV2
CASSLVRREASDYEQYF,TRBD2,TRBV10-3
CASSYGALSVNTEAFF,.,TRBV25-1
CSARDGTGGNVLTF,TRBD1,TRBV20-1
CSVEGGIWTDTQYF,.,TRBV29-1
CSVVLGTLNTEAFF,.,TRBV29-1
CASTHPPKDRAGNTIYF,TRBD1,TRBV7-2
CASSPPSGGAGRRETQYF,TRBD2,TRBV5-6
CASSQEGDKDEAFF,.,TRBV3-1
CASSPGTERMNTEAFF,TRBD1,TRBV11-1
CAISRSGFEKLFF,.,TRBV10-3
CASRPDYMGNTEAFF,.,TRBV7-9
CSVRDTGELFF,.,TRBV29-1